One and the same sample provided the 27 T cell receptor beta chains below, sequenced in a study of blood T cell repertoires in COVID-19. TCRdb keeps only in-frame clones here, not all; method: immunoSEQ multiplex PCR. This sample carries hundreds of thousands of clones, 80% to 90% of them seen once, and the ten largest clones take approximately 2.8%. The sequencing input was PBMCs or T cells enriched from blood (not recorded which). Every receptor here comes from a woman aged 50 to 60 in a cohort exposed to, infected with or recovered from COVID-19 (not recorded which).

This clone has only a few counts. The chain is built from TRBV4-1 and TRBJ1-6; D unclear. The CDR3 totals 18 residues. Trimming removed 5 bases from V and 0 bases from J, with 17 bases in between. Per the germline V gene, CDR1 is MGHRA and CDR2 is YSYEKL. The CDR3 loop is CASSLNLLGSSYNSPLHF. The CDR3 DNA follows: TGCGCCAGCAGCTTGAACCTTTTGGGCAGCTCCTATAATTCACCCCTCCACTTT.

This clone appeared once. The rearrangement joins TRBV9 to TRBJ1-2; TRBD1 matches 7 bases. V trimming: 3 bases; J trimming: 6 bases; junction bases outside the gene matches: 11. This CDR3 has 15 amino acids. The V gene's germline CDR1 is SGDLS and CDR2 YYNGEE. CDR3 region: CASSAEYRGAHGYTF. For the CDR3, the DNA is TGTGCCAGCAGCGCAGAGTACAGGGGAGCGCATGGCTACACCTTC. Drawing the rest from reference TRBV9 and TRBJ1-2, the complete variable domain is DSGVTQTPKHLITATGQRVTLRCSPRSGDLSVYWYQQSLDQGLQFLIQYYNGEERAKGNILERFSAQQFPDLHSELNLSSLELGDSALYFCASSAEYRGAHGYTFGSGTRLTVV.

This clone was seen once. The CDR3 region is CASSLGVAGTDTQYF. Here the CDR3 DNA reads TGCGCCAGCAGCTTGGGAGTAGCGGGGACAGATACGCAGTATTTT. This chain joins TRBV5-1 and TRBJ2-3; TRBD2 aligns across 8 bases. Per the germline V gene, CDR1 is SGHRS and CDR2 is YFSETQ. CDR3 length: 15 amino acids. The ends lost 0 bases at V and 3 bases at J; junction bases unmatched: 3.

This clone is a singleton in its sample. The chain employs TRBV4-3 and TRBJ1-5; tentatively, D is TRBD1 (5 bases). Between the trimmed V and J ends, which lost 3 bases and 6 bases, there was a span of 9 bases. This CDR3 contains 13 residues. In germline, CDR1 is LGHNA, CDR2 YSLEER. The CDR3, as DNA: TGCGCCAGCAGCCAGGGGGAGGGTCAGCCCCAGCATTTT. It is translated as CASSQGEGQPQHF.

The V call is TRBV29-1, the J call TRBJ1-5; D not certain. Trimming left V 6 bases short and J 1 base short, with 7 bases between. Germline V gene lookup returns CDR1 SQVTM and CDR2 ANQGSEA. The CDR3 runs 12 residues. The CDR3 DNA follows: TGCAGCGTGTCCGGGAGCAATCAGCCCCAGCATTTT. This encodes CSVSGSNQPQHF.

The chain has TRBV4-3 and TRBJ1-2; maybe TRBD1 (5 bases). Deletions cut 0 bases from V and 6 bases from J, with 14 bases between. The CDR3 contains 15 residues. Looked up from germline, CDR1 is LGHNA and CDR2 is YSLEER. CDR3 DNA: TGCGCCAGCAGCCAAGAATTGGCAGGGCAGGATGGCTACACCTTC. Protein sequence: CASSQELAGQDGYTF.

V is TRBV3-1 (or the pseudogene TRBV3-2) and J is TRBJ1-2; 10 bases line up with TRBD1. V dropped 0 bases and J dropped 7; count of bases not matched to a gene: 5. The germline V gene encodes CDR1 LGHDT and CDR2 YNNKEL (reference sequence). The CDR3 has 15 residues. The CDR3 is CASSQDTGQGFGYTF. Here the CDR3 DNA reads TGTGCCAGCAGCCAAGATACGGGACAGGGGTTTGGCTACACCTTC.

The V and J genes are TRBV5-1 and TRBJ2-7; a weak D match, TRBD2 (7 bases). The CDR3 sequence is 13 residues long. V was clipped by 6 bases and J by 7 bases, with 17 bases between them. Germline CDR1 and CDR2: SGHRS and YFSETQ. CDR3 sequence: CASTPGGPNEQYF. The CDR3 DNA sequence: TGCGCCAGCACACCCGGGGGGCCCAATGAGCAGTACTTC.

The V and J genes are TRBV3-1 (or the pseudogene TRBV3-2) and TRBJ2-3; the D gene is possibly TRBD2 (5 bases). CDR1 is LGHDT and CDR2 is YNNKEL in the germline V gene (reference sequence). This CDR3 contains 16 residues. Trimming pared 0 bases from V and 4 bases from J, leaving 14 bases between. The DNA for the CDR3 is TGTGCCAGCAGCCAAGATCATAGCGCAACCCCAGATACGCAGTATTTT. Translation: CASSQDHSATPDTQYF.

This chain connects TRBV7-2 to TRBJ2-5; maybe TRBD2 (7 bases). The germline V gene encodes CDR1 SGHTA and CDR2 FQGNSA. This CDR3 is built from 15 residues. V shed 5 bases and J shed 5 bases, with 18 bases lying between them. The CDR3 DNA reads TGTGCCAGCAGCCTAGGGGCGGGGGCGGCTGAGACCCAGTACTTC. Its protein product is CASSLGAGAAETQYF. Using reference TRBV7-2 and TRBJ2-5 for the parts outside the CDR3, the full variable domain is GAGVSQSPSNKVTEKGKDVELRCDPISGHTALYWYRQSLGQGLEFLIYFQGNSAPDKSGLPSDRFSAERTGGSVSTLTIQRTQQEDSAVYLCASSLGAGAAETQYFGPGTRLLVL.

The genes are TRBV5-4 and TRBJ2-7; TRBD1 agrees at 7 bases. V shed 4 bases and J 7 bases; nucleotides not matched to a gene: 8. Germline CDR1 is SGHNT and CDR2 is YYREEE (reference sequence). The CDR3 is 13 amino acids. This CDR3 is CASSILTGLEQYF. Here the CDR3 DNA reads TGTGCCAGCAGCATATTGACAGGGTTGGAGCAGTACTTC.

V gene TRBV12-3 or TRBV12-4 combines with J gene TRBJ1-2; D is unclear. The CDR3 has 11 residues. The germline V and J ends were trimmed by 6 bases and 8 bases, with 10 bases remaining between them. In DNA, the CDR3 is TGTGCCAGCAGGACTTTAGGCGGCTACACCTTC. Protein product: CASRTLGGYTF.

This clone turned up a few times. The chain combines TRBV10-1 with TRBJ2-1, with D perhaps matching TRBD2 (6 bases). The CDR3 contains 13 residues. Germline V CDR1 and CDR2: WNHNN, SYGVQD (reference sequence). V lost 2 bases, J lost 9 bases, and 11 bases lay in between. The CDR3 nucleotides read TGCGCCAGCAGTGAGGCGGCGGGATCTGAGCAGTTCTTC. As protein: CASSEAAGSEQFF.

The rearrangement links TRBV30 to TRBJ2-5; D might be TRBD1 (6 bases). Looked up from germline, CDR1 is GTSNPN and CDR2 is SVGIG (reference sequence). The CDR3 totals 13 residues. V was cut by 1 base and J by 7 bases, with 13 bases left in between. CDR3 in DNA: TGTGCCTGGAGTGACAGGGAGCCGAGGACCCAGTACTTC. Protein: CAWSDREPRTQYF.

V is TRBV3-1 (or the pseudogene TRBV3-2) and J is TRBJ2-5; possible D gene TRBD2, 5 bases. This CDR3 has 16 amino acids. CDR1 is LGHDT, CDR2 YNNKEL, per germline (reference sequence). The germline V and J ends were trimmed by 1 base and 5 bases, with 17 bases remaining between them. CDR3 bases: TGTGCCAGCAGCCAAGGGCGACACCTCCCGGGGGAGACCCAGTACTTC. Amino acids: CASSQGRHLPGETQYF.

V gene TRBV5-6 combines with J gene TRBJ2-7; 8 bases are shared with TRBD1. After removal of 4 bases from V and 7 bases from J, the junction contained 13 bases not matched to a gene. The germline gives CDR1 SGHDT, CDR2 YYEEEE. This CDR3 region has 15 residues. CDR3 sequence: CASSPDRGGPREQYF. CDR3 coding DNA: TGTGCCAGCAGCCCAGACAGGGGTGGTCCAAGGGAGCAGTACTTC.

The rearrangement uses TRBV28 and TRBJ1-4; tentatively, D is TRBD1 (6 bases). The germline CDR1 and CDR2 sequences are MDHEN and SYDVKM. Trimming took 5 bases from V and 7 from J, leaving 17 bases between them. CDR3 length: 15 residues. CDR3 region: CASSLGGGLGEKLFF. The CDR3 DNA reads as TGTGCCAGCAGTCTTGGGGGGGGGCTGGGTGAAAAACTGTTTTTT.

The V and J genes are TRBV7-3 and TRBJ1-2, with 12 bases fitting TRBD1. Germline V gene lookup returns CDR1 SGHTA and CDR2 FQGTGA. The CDR3 has 18 amino acids. Trimming took 5 bases from V and 8 from J; bases not matched to a gene: 18. The CDR3 DNA is TGTGCCAGCAGCCCCGGGGGGGACAGGGGGCGTCGGTCGCGCGGCTACACCTTC. Translated: CASSPGGDRGRRSRGYTF. Full variable domain (outside the CDR3, taken from reference TRBV7-3 and TRBJ1-2): GAGVSQTPSNKVTEKGKYVELRCDPISGHTALYWYRQSLGQGPEFLIYFQGTGAADDSGLPNDRFFAVRPEGSVSTLKIQRTERGDSAVYLCASSPGGDRGRRSRGYTFGSGTRLTVV.

Concerning this clone itself: Different DNA sequences within this sample yield the same CDR3. This CDR3 is CASSLMGGQETQYF. The DNA of the CDR3 is TGTGCCAGCAGCTTAATGGGAGGTCAAGAGACCCAGTACTTC. J is TRBJ2-5 and V is TRBV7-2, with a possible D match to TRBD2 (6 bases). This CDR3 has 14 residues. Germline V gives CDR1 SGHTA, CDR2 FQGNSA. V lost 2 bases to trimming and J lost 2 bases, with 9 bases between them.

This clone was detected a few times. The chain joins TRBV9 to TRBJ2-1; D remains unclear. Germline CDR1 reads SGDLS; CDR2 reads YYNGEE. The CDR3 length is 13 residues. V lost 3 bases and J lost 9, with 13 bases in between. The chain's CDR3 is CASSEPLRGEQFF. The DNA of the CDR3 is TGTGCCAGCAGCGAACCCCTACGCGGTGAGCAGTTCTTC.

The CDR3 sequence is CASSFVRGGTEAFF. The CDR3 nucleotides read TGTGCCAGCAGCTTCGTCCGAGGGGGCACTGAAGCTTTCTTT. The rearrangement joins TRBV7-9 to TRBJ1-1; D is possibly TRBD1 (6 bases). The CDR3 is made up of 14 amino acids. V was shortened by 3 bases and J by 4 bases, with 12 bases between the two germline ends. Per germline, CDR1 SEHNR and CDR2 FQNEAQ (reference sequence).

This chain joins TRBV10-3 and TRBJ2-3; 9 bases map to TRBD1. The CDR3 extends over 16 amino acids. The V gene end was trimmed by 3 bases and the J gene end by 0 bases; junction bases not matched to a gene: 4. Per the germline V gene, CDR1 is ENHRY and CDR2 is SYGVKD. CDR3 coding DNA: TGTGCCATCAGTGATTCCGGGACAGGGAGCACAGATACGCAGTATTTT. Protein product: CAISDSGTGSTDTQYF.

The chain is built from TRBV11-3 and TRBJ2-1; a possible D gene is TRBD2 (7 bases). CDR3 length: 15 residues. Looked up from germline, CDR1 is SGHNT and CDR2 is YENEEA. V was shortened by 2 bases and J by 2 bases, with 10 bases between the two germline ends. CDR3 loop: CASSLRGAAYNEQFF. The CDR3 DNA sequence: TGTGCCAGCAGCTTACGGGGGGCGGCCTACAATGAGCAGTTCTTC.

This clone was seen more than once but under ten times. This chain joins TRBV19 and TRBJ1-3; no definite D call. Trimming took 5 bases from V and 0 from J, leaving 14 bases between them. CDR1 and CDR2 from the germline V gene are LNHDA and SQIVND (reference sequence). The CDR3 has 16 amino acids. In DNA form, the CDR3 reads TGTGCCAGTAGTGGCTACAGCGAGGGCTCTGGAAACACCATATATTTT. Its protein product is CASSGYSEGSGNTIYF.

The chain joins TRBV18 to TRBJ2-5; no clear D gene. This CDR3 contains 14 residues. Germline V gives CDR1 KGHSH, CDR2 LQKENI. Trimming left V 3 bases short and J 2 bases short, with 10 bases between. In DNA form, the CDR3 reads TGTGCCAGCTCACCCGACATGATACAAGAGACCCAGTACTTC. Residues: CASSPDMIQETQYF.

The V call is TRBV2, the J call TRBJ2-7; TRBD2 agrees at 10 bases. This CDR3 is built from 15 residues. Germline lookup yields CDR1 SNHLY and CDR2 FYNNEI. Germline trimming cut 3 bases from V and 1 base from J; bases unmatched to any gene: 3. The CDR3 sequence is CASSDPSGSSYEQYF. In DNA form, the CDR3 reads TGTGCCAGCAGTGACCCTAGCGGGAGTTCCTACGAGCAGTACTTC.

Note on this clone: One end of the junction is discordant with germline, which a read error may explain. The rearrangement uses TRBV5-6 and TRBJ1-2; 8 positions agree with TRBD1. Germline V lookup: CDR1 SGHDT, CDR2 YYEEEE. There are 13 residues in the CDR3. CDR3 sequence (DNA): TGTGCCAGCACCTTGGACAGGGATTTTGGCTACACCTTC. As protein: CASTLDRDFGYTF. Using reference TRBV5-6 and TRBJ1-2 for the parts outside the CDR3, the full variable domain is DAGVTQSPTHLIKTRGQQVTLRCSPKSGHDTVSWYQQALGQGPQFIFQYYEEEERQRGNFPDRFSGHQFPNYSSELNVNALLLGDSALYLCASTLDRDFGYTFGSGTRLTVV.